One sample yielded the 20 T cell receptor beta chains listed below, sequenced in a study of T cells in Graves' hyperthyroidism and ophthalmopathy. RNA transcripts served as the template for amplifying TCR beta CDR3 regions. HTBI primers were the set used in a first-round RT-PCR of the TCR CDR3. One entry per CDR3 protein results from TCRdb running MiXCR on the multiplex PCR reads. The data hold hundreds of thousands of distinct CDR3 sequences, with over 35% observed a single time. Sequences were obtained from blood. These receptors all come from a man between 18 and 29 years old with Graves' hyperthyroidism.

This chain joins TRBV20-1 and TRBJ2-7; 8 bases align to TRBD2. The CDR3 totals 14 residues. Germline V gene lookup returns CDR1 DFQATT and CDR2 SNEGSKA (reference sequence). The junction had 11 bases not matched to a gene; V was cut back by 6 bases and J by 4 bases. The DNA for the CDR3 is TGCAGTGCAGGGGGGGCTAGCGGGCCTTACGAGCAGTACTTC. Protein product: CSAGGASGPYEQYF.

This clonotype showed up many times. The rearrangement links TRBV7-2 to TRBJ2-5, with D unclear. CDR1 is SGHTA, CDR2 FQGNSA, per germline. V gave up 3 bases and J gave up 3 bases, with 8 bases separating them. The CDR3 length is 13 residues. In DNA, the CDR3 is TGTGCCAGCAGCTTCGGCGCGGAAGAGACCCAGTACTTC. This encodes CASSFGAEETQYF.

For this clonotype: It may be a read error: a sequence one base away is much more abundant. This chain connects TRBV7-8 to TRBJ2-7; 8 bases agree with TRBD1. The CDR3 length is 13 residues. CDR1 and CDR2 (germline): SGHVS, FQNEAQ. DNA for the CDR3: TGTGCCCGCAGCTCAGGACAGGGTCGCGAGCAGTACTTC. It yields the protein CARSSGQGREQYF. The full variable domain, completed using reference TRBV7-8 and TRBJ2-7, is GAGVSQSPRYKVAKRGQDVALRCDPISGHVSLFWYQQALGQGPEFLTYFQNEAQLDKSGLPSDRFFAERPEGSVSTLKIQRTQQEDSAVYLCARSSGQGREQYFGPGTRLTVT.

This clonotype turned up a few times. The rearrangement uses TRBV10-2 and TRBJ2-2; D uncertain. V was pared by 8 bases and J by 6 bases, with 7 bases between. This CDR3 is built from 11 residues. Looked up from germline, CDR1 is WSHSY and CDR2 is SAAADI. The CDR3 loop is CASGSSGELFF. CDR3 DNA: TGCGCCAGCGGTTCCTCCGGGGAGCTGTTTTTT.

The V and J genes are TRBV20-1 and TRBJ1-2; D gene unclear. Germline V gene data show CDR1 as DFQATT and CDR2 as SNEGSKA (reference sequence). This CDR3 comprises 14 residues. Trimming took 6 bases from V and 8 from J, leaving 22 bases between them. CDR3 loop: CSASIPGLTGGYTF. In nucleotides, the CDR3 is TGCAGTGCCAGTATCCCGGGCCTCACGGGCGGCTACACCTTC.

This clonotype was counted at least ten times. CDR3 residues: CATSRVSGRGGYTF. The CDR3 nucleotides read TGTGCCACCAGCAGAGTGTCAGGGAGGGGAGGCTACACCTTC. The V gene is TRBV15, the J gene TRBJ1-2; D is perhaps TRBD1 (5 bases). Germline values: CDR1 LNHNV, CDR2 YYDKDF (reference sequence). V was shortened by 1 base and J by 8 bases, with 14 bases between the two germline ends. CDR3 length equals 14 residues.

In DNA, the CDR3 is TGTGCCGCAAGCCGGGACAGGGGAGAGACCCAGTACTTC. It yields the protein CAASRDRGETQYF. The chain recombines TRBV6-1 with TRBJ2-5, with 10 bases matching TRBD1. CDR3 size: 13 residues. J lost 4 bases, V lost 11 bases, and 7 bases had no gene match. Germline V gene lookup returns CDR1 MNHNS and CDR2 SASEGT.

For this clonotype: Since a much larger clone is just one base distant, this may be a read error. This rearrangement joins TRBV7-2 to TRBJ1-6; D gene ambiguous. V gave up 3 bases and J gave up 7 bases, with 13 bases separating them. Germline V gene sequence: CDR1 SGHTA, CDR2 FQGNSA. This CDR3 contains 15 residues. The CDR3 region has the DNA TGTGCCAGCAGCTTGACGGGTAGGGTGAATTCACCCCTCCACTTT. The encoded protein is CASSLTGRVNSPLHF.

The chain employs TRBV29-1 and TRBJ1-2; D is unresolved. Germline CDR1 SQVTM, CDR2 ANQGSEA. The CDR3 extends over 16 amino acids. Between the trimmed V and J ends, which lost 6 bases and 8 bases, there was a span of 28 bases. Here the CDR3 reads CSVLTTIEAEDRGYTF. In DNA, the CDR3 is TGCAGCGTATTGACCACTATTGAAGCTGAGGACCGGGGCTACACCTTC.

Note on this clonotype: A read error may be the cause here, since a much bigger clone is one base away. The CDR3 carries no conserved terminal phenylalanine or tryptophan, so it likely arises from a read error. This chain uses TRBV7-2 with TRBJ1-2; D is unresolved. CDR1 is SGHTA, CDR2 FQGNSA, per germline. The CDR3 runs 14 residues. V lost 5 bases and J 9 bases, leaving 19 bases between the germline ends. The CDR3 region is CASSDPGNTYSYTL. CDR3 sequence (DNA): TGTGCCAGCAGCGACCCCGGTAACACATATAGCTACACCCTC.

The chain couples TRBV10-3 to TRBJ1-5; D remains ambiguous. The germline V and J ends were trimmed by 10 bases and 1 base, with 14 bases remaining between them. Germline CDR1 reads ENHRY; CDR2 reads SYGVKD. The CDR3 is made up of 14 amino acids. The CDR3 nucleotides read TGTGCCACCGGTTCGGGCTTGAGCAATCAGCCCCAGCATTTT. Translation: CATGSGLSNQPQHF.

Points on this clonotype: A much larger clone lies one base from this, so it may be a read error. V and J are TRBV5-6 and TRBJ1-1; D is unresolved. Deletions cut 0 bases from V and 10 bases from J, with 7 bases between. Germline loops: CDR1 SGHDT, CDR2 YYEEEE. The CDR3 loop spans 11 amino acids. The chain's CDR3 is CASSLGLGAFF. The CDR3 DNA sequence: TGTGCCAGCAGCTTGGGACTTGGAGCTTTCTTT. Full variable domain (outside the CDR3, taken from reference TRBV5-6 and TRBJ1-1): DAGVTQSPTHLIKTRGQQVTLRCSPKSGHDTVSWYQQALGQGPQFIFQYYEEEERQRGNFPDRFSGHQFPNYSSELNVNALLLGDSALYLCASSLGLGAFFGQGTRLTVV.

The chain links TRBV4-1 to TRBJ2-7; D is perhaps TRBD2 (6 bases). CDR3 size: 16 residues. Trimming took off 0 bases at V and 0 bases at J, with 12 bases between the two ends. From germline, CDR1 is MGHRA and CDR2 YSYEKL. The CDR3 DNA reads as TGCGCCAGCAGCCAAGATACTAGCCGTATCTCCTACGAGCAGTACTTC. It encodes CASSQDTSRISYEQYF.

This chain connects TRBV7-2 to TRBJ1-5; 10 nucleotides align to TRBD1. In germline, CDR1 is SGHTA, CDR2 FQGNSA. Unmatched junction bases numbered 6, after V lost 8 bases and J lost 2 bases. This CDR3 is 15 amino acids long. The CDR3, as DNA: TGTGCCAGCCGGTCCGGGACAGGGGGCAATCAGCCCCAGCATTTT. It encodes CASRSGTGGNQPQHF.

The gene calls are TRBV7-2 and TRBJ2-6; D is tentatively TRBD1 or TRBD2 (5 bases each). Trimming removed 5 bases at V and 0 bases at J, with 14 bases between. Germline-derived CDR1 and CDR2 are SGHTA and FQGNSA. The CDR3 has 17 residues. In DNA, the CDR3 is TGTGCCAGCAGCCAGGGAGACGGGAACTCTGGGGCCAACGTCCTGACTTTC. This gives the protein CASSQGDGNSGANVLTF. The whole variable domain, remainder taken from reference TRBV7-2 and TRBJ2-6, is GAGVSQSPSNKVTEKGKDVELRCDPISGHTALYWYRQSLGQGLEFLIYFQGNSAPDKSGLPSDRFSAERTGGSVSTLTIQRTQQEDSAVYLCASSQGDGNSGANVLTFGAGSRLTVL.

This chain links TRBV6-1 with TRBJ1-1, with 7 bases matching TRBD1. Germline lookup yields CDR1 MNHNS and CDR2 SASEGT. CDR3 length equals 12 residues. V shed 10 bases and J 4 bases; nucleotides not matched to a gene: 6. The CDR3 DNA reads TGTGCCACGCACAGGGGTGCCACTGAAGCTTTCTTT. It yields the protein CATHRGATEAFF.

This clonotype came up many times. The chain has TRBV10-3 and TRBJ2-5; the D is unclear. Germline lookup yields CDR1 ENHRY and CDR2 SYGVKD. CDR3 size: 15 residues. V was trimmed by 8 bases and J by 3 bases, leaving 19 bases between them. The CDR3, as DNA: TGTGCCATCGGCCGACGGACCGGCCAAGAAGAGACCCAGTACTTC. Translating it yields CAIGRRTGQEETQYF.

This chain links TRBV7-8 with TRBJ1-2, with D possibly being TRBD1 (6 bases). Trimming took 1 base from V and 6 from J, leaving 15 bases between them. The CDR3 contains 15 residues. Germline V lookup: CDR1 SGHVS, CDR2 FQNEAQ. CDR3 region: CASSLDSGGRDGYTF. The CDR3 region has the DNA TGTGCCAGCAGCTTAGATTCGGGGGGGCGGGATGGCTACACCTTC.

This clonotype showed up many times. The chain recombines TRBV7-9 with TRBJ1-1, with 12 nucleotides matching TRBD1. Trimming removed 1 base from V and 5 bases from J; junction bases left unmatched: 2. The CDR3 spans 15 residues. Germline assignment: CDR1 SEHNR and CDR2 FQNEAQ (reference sequence). The CDR3 loop reads CASSLGDRGRTEAFF. Written as DNA, the CDR3 is TGTGCCAGCAGCTTAGGGGACAGGGGGCGAACTGAAGCTTTCTTT.

This clonotype was seen many times. A much larger clone differs by one base, so this may be a read error. The rearrangement joins TRBV12-3 or TRBV12-4 to TRBJ2-2; D gene uncertain. V was trimmed by 6 bases and J by 2 bases, leaving 4 bases between them. This CDR3 has 12 residues. CDR3 sequence (DNA): TGTGCCAGCAGCGACAACACCGGGGAGCTGTTTTTT. Amino acids: CASSDNTGELFF.